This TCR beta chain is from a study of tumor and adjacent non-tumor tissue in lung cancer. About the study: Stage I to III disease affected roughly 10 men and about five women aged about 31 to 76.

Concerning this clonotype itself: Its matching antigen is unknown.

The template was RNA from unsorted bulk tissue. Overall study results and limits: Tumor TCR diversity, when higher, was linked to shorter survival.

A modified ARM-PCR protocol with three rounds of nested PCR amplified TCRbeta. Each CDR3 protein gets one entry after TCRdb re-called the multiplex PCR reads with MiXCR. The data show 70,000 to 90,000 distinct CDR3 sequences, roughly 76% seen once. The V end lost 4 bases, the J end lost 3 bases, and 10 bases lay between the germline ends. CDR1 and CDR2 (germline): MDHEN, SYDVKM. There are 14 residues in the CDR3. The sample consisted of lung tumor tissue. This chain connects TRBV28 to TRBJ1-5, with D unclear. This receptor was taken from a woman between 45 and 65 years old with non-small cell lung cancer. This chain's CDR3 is CASSSVGYNQPQHF. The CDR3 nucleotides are TGTGCCAGCAGTTCCGTGGGTTACAATCAGCCCCAGCATTTT.